The sequence of this T cell receptor (beta chain) was determined in a study of cytomegalovirus exposure and HLA in healthy donors. Donors sampled were nominally healthy, though unrecorded immune exposures were likely. The primer mix had 60 Vbeta and 13 Jbeta primers. Per the original data handling: The authors later counted 70 million to 80 million unique TCR beta chains, 9.5 million to 13 million of them shared. Profiled with immunoSEQ multiplex PCR; TCRdb holds only in-frame clones, not every one. D and trimming come from the DNA, and the V and J calls and clone size come from that table. The sample consists of over 150,000 clones, 75% of them appearing once. Study-wide points: Most TCR sequences were rare, but some public TCRs occurred in many donors.

Per germline, CDR1 SGDLS and CDR2 YYNGEE. Unmatched junction bases numbered 4, after V lost 0 bases and J lost 3 bases. CDR3 length: 15 amino acids. To note about this clone: Its antigen is unknown.

Source material: PBMCs. The chain is built from TRBV9 and TRBJ1-2; TRBD1 matches at 8 bases. This TCR came from a male donor in good health and CMV-seronegative. In nucleotides, the CDR3 is TGTGCCAGCAGCGTAGGAGCACAGGGGGACTATGGCTACACCTTC. Translated: CASSVGAQGDYGYTF.